This passage covers 7 T cell receptor beta chains from one sample sequenced in a study of cytomegalovirus exposure and HLA in healthy donors. The PCR used 60 Vbeta and 13 Jbeta primers. Assay used: immunoSEQ multiplex PCR; TCRdb lists only in-frame clones, some missing. The sample includes about 95,000 clones, 65% to 90% of them seen just once. Sequencing used PBMCs. The receptors derive from a man aged 30 to 45 in good health and CMV-seropositive.

The CDR3 DNA reads as TGTGCCAGCAGCGTAGGTGGAGTGGACAGGAACACTGAAGCTTTCTTT. Protein sequence: CASSVGGVDRNTEAFF. The chain carries TRBV9 and TRBJ1-1, with TRBD1 as a possible D gene (6 bases). Trimming removed 0 bases at V and 1 base at J, with 13 bases between. The CDR3 extends over 16 amino acids. Germline CDR1 reads SGDLS; CDR2 reads YYNGEE.

The J gene is TRBJ1-4, the V gene TRBV10-3; D call uncertain. V was shortened by 0 bases and J by 5 bases, with 10 bases between the two germline ends. The CDR3 covers 15 residues. Germline assignment: CDR1 ENHRY and CDR2 SYGVKD. CDR3 loop: CAISESPGTNEKLFF. The CDR3 nucleotides read TGTGCCATCAGTGAGTCGCCAGGAACGAATGAAAAACTGTTTTTT.

The sample holds a few counts of this clone. V gene TRBV7-2 combines with J gene TRBJ1-1, with TRBD1 matching 7 bases. With 5 bases clipped from V and 5 bases from J, the junction kept 11 bases outside the gene matches. The CDR3 length is 15 residues. Germline V lookup: CDR1 SGHTA, CDR2 FQGNSA. CDR3 region: CASSEEDRRATEAFF. For the CDR3, the DNA is TGTGCCAGCAGCGAAGAGGACAGGAGGGCGACTGAAGCTTTCTTT.

The gene calls are TRBV30 and TRBJ2-2, with TRBD2 identical over 9 bases. CDR1 is GTSNPN, CDR2 SVGIG, per germline (reference sequence). V dropped 0 bases and J dropped 4; count of bases not matched to a gene: 9. This CDR3 has 17 amino acids. The CDR3 sequence: CAWSVFAGGPLTGELFF. CDR3 nucleotides: TGTGCCTGGAGTGTATTTGCGGGAGGGCCGCTCACCGGGGAGCTGTTTTTT.

The rearrangement joins TRBV11-3 to TRBJ2-7; weak D call: TRBD1 (5 bases). CDR3 length equals 13 residues. Germline V gene data show CDR1 as SGHNT and CDR2 as YENEEA. V shed 0 bases and J shed 6 bases, with 9 bases lying between them. The CDR3 sequence is CASSLDSGREQYF. The DNA for the CDR3 is TGTGCCAGCAGCTTAGATTCAGGGCGCGAGCAGTACTTC.

The V call is TRBV2, the J call TRBJ2-1; maybe TRBD1 (5 bases). CDR1 and CDR2 from the germline V gene are SNHLY and FYNNEI. This CDR3 comprises 11 residues. V gave up 10 bases and J gave up 4 bases, with 8 bases separating them. CDR3 sequence (DNA): TGTGCCACCAAGGGGTACAATGAGCAGTTCTTC. Translating gives CATKGYNEQFF.

The chain couples TRBV6-5 to TRBJ2-1; 7 bases match TRBD2. The V and J ends lost 2 bases and 9 bases, in that order; junction bases with no gene match: 10. CDR3 size: 15 residues. CDR1 is MNHEY and CDR2 is SVGAGI in the germline V gene. The CDR3 region has the DNA TGTGCCAGCAGTTACGTGGCGGGAGAATCTCGTGAGCAGTTCTTC. It yields the protein CASSYVAGESREQFF.